Listed here are 28 T cell receptor beta chains from one sample, sequenced in a study of T cells in localized non-small cell lung cancer. Sequencing used immunoSEQ multiplex PCR; TCRdb keeps in-frame clones, though not all of them. The table shows about 24,000 clones, with roughly 92% occurring only once. Sequencing used peripheral blood, obtained before any cancer treatment. The receptors derive from a woman aged 35-70 years with stage I lung adenocarcinoma.

The chain links TRBV27 to TRBJ2-7; TRBD1 might be the D (6 bases). The CDR3 is 16 amino acids. Between the trimmed V and J ends, which lost 2 bases and 4 bases, there was a span of 18 bases. The V gene's germline CDR1 is MNHEY and CDR2 SMNVEV (reference sequence). The CDR3 nucleotides are TGTGCCAGCAGTTTAACTCTCCCAGGGGTTGGGTACGAGCAGTACTTC. It specifies CASSLTLPGVGYEQYF.

CDR3 DNA: TGTGCCAGCAGTTTAGAATCCCAGCGCAATGAGCAGTTCTTC. Its translation is CASSLESQRNEQFF. The chain joins TRBV27 to TRBJ2-1; D gene ambiguous. V was shortened by 2 bases and J by 6 bases, with 11 bases between the two germline ends. The germline V gene encodes CDR1 MNHEY and CDR2 SMNVEV (reference sequence). This CDR3 comprises 14 residues.

This CDR3 reads CASSPWESIVYEQYF. CDR3 bases: TGTGCCAGCTCACCATGGGAGTCTATTGTCTACGAGCAGTACTTC. This rearrangement joins TRBV18 to TRBJ2-7; D might be TRBD2 (5 bases). V lost 2 bases to trimming and J lost 3 bases, with 14 bases between them. This CDR3 has 15 residues. Germline values: CDR1 KGHSH, CDR2 LQKENI.

The rearrangement links TRBV19 to TRBJ1-1; 7 bases match TRBD1. Germline loops: CDR1 LNHDA, CDR2 SQIVND (reference sequence). This CDR3 has 13 residues. Germline trimming cut 11 bases from V and 8 bases from J; bases unmatched to any gene: 14. In DNA form, the CDR3 reads TGTGCCGGTACCAGCGGGGACAGCCAAGAAGCTTTCTTT. Encoded protein: CAGTSGDSQEAFF.

The V and J genes are TRBV5-1 and TRBJ2-1; 9 positions agree with TRBD2. The CDR3 runs to 16 residues. The V segment lost 0 bases and the J segment 1 base; nucleotides outside the gene matches: 2. Germline CDR1 reads SGHRS; CDR2 reads YFSETQ. The CDR3 bases are TGCGCCAGCAGCTTGGGGACTAGCGCATCCTACAATGAGCAGTTCTTC. Translation: CASSLGTSASYNEQFF.

The chain has TRBV18 and TRBJ2-5, with D unresolved. Trimming stripped 5 bases from V and 1 base from J, with 2 bases between. This CDR3 has 11 residues. Germline assignment: CDR1 KGHSH and CDR2 LQKENI. Here the CDR3 DNA reads TGTGCCAGCTCATTCCAAGAGACCCAGTACTTC. Translation: CASSFQETQYF.

V usage is TRBV18 and J usage is TRBJ1-1; D uncertain. Per germline, CDR1 KGHSH and CDR2 LQKENI. Trimming removed 2 bases at V and 1 base at J, with 5 bases between. This CDR3 has 13 amino acids. The CDR3 nucleotides read TGTGCCAGCTCACCAGGCGGGAACACTGAAGCTTTCTTT. Its translation is CASSPGGNTEAFF.

The J gene is TRBJ2-7, the V gene TRBV19; 8 positions agree with TRBD1. V lost 1 base, J lost 1 base, and 3 bases stayed unmatched. The CDR3 length is 15 residues. Germline V CDR1 and CDR2: LNHDA, SQIVND (reference sequence). The CDR3 sequence: CASSIAHRGSYEQYF. CDR3 DNA: TGTGCCAGTAGTATAGCCCACAGGGGGTCCTACGAGCAGTACTTC.

The rearrangement joins TRBV7-9 to TRBJ1-4, with D perhaps matching TRBD1 (5 bases). The germline V gene has CDR1 SEHNR and CDR2 FQNEAQ (reference sequence). This CDR3 is 16 amino acids long. Trimming removed 0 bases at V and 7 bases at J, with 15 bases between. CDR3 nucleotide sequence: TGTGCCAGCAGCTTAGCGGGGGGACGGATTGTTGAAAAACTGTTTTTT. Translating gives CASSLAGGRIVEKLFF.

The V call is TRBV4-1, the J call TRBJ2-5; 11 bases agree with TRBD2. The CDR3 has 17 amino acids. J was trimmed by 4 bases and V by 1 base; bases with no gene match: 8. Germline assignment: CDR1 MGHRA and CDR2 YSYEKL. This chain's CDR3 is CASSQVWTSGYRETQYF. CDR3 DNA sequence: TGCGCCAGCAGCCAAGTTTGGACTAGCGGGTATAGAGAGACCCAGTACTTC.

The V call is TRBV6-1, the J call TRBJ1-5, with 8 bases aligning to TRBD1. The CDR3 runs 15 residues. Germline CDR1 and CDR2: MNHNS and SASEGT. V was clipped by 3 bases and J by 4 bases; unmatched bases: 5. CDR3 residues: CASSDQDRANQPQHF. CDR3 DNA: TGTGCCAGCAGTGATCAGGACAGGGCGAATCAGCCCCAGCATTTT.

CDR3 bases: TGTGCCAGCAGCTTGGTGACAGGGGGATTCACTGAAGCTTTCTTT. Translated, it gives CASSLVTGGFTEAFF. The chain employs TRBV5-6 and TRBJ1-1; TRBD1 aligns across 9 bases. With V trimmed by 0 bases and J by 4 bases, 4 bases remained unmatched. Germline lookup yields CDR1 SGHDT and CDR2 YYEEEE. This CDR3 comprises 15 residues.

The chain combines TRBV5-8 with TRBJ1-5; weak D call: TRBD1 (6 bases). Trimming shortened V by 0 bases and J by 10 bases, and 11 bases separated the two germline ends. This CDR3 has 13 amino acids. Germline V gene data show CDR1 as SGHTS and CDR2 as YDEGEE. The CDR3 sequence is CASSLGTASPQHF. Written as DNA, the CDR3 is TGTGCCAGCAGCTTGGGGACAGCCTCTCCCCAGCATTTT.

This chain links TRBV7-9 with TRBJ1-3, with no clear D. Germline assignment: CDR1 SEHNR and CDR2 FQNEAQ (reference sequence). This CDR3 contains 15 residues. Trimming removed 5 bases at V and 0 bases at J, with 11 bases between. In DNA, the CDR3 is TGTGCCAGCAGCCCCGGGCCTCTCTCTGGAAACACCATATATTTT. This translates into CASSPGPLSGNTIYF.

The J gene is TRBJ2-2, the V gene TRBV2; D gene ambiguous. Germline V gene lookup returns CDR1 SNHLY and CDR2 FYNNEI. This CDR3 has 15 residues. Between the trimmed V and J ends, which lost 2 bases and 1 base, there was a span of 8 bases. In DNA, the CDR3 is TGTGCCAGCAGTGAATGGGTCATGAACACCGGGGAGCTGTTTTTT. This codes for CASSEWVMNTGELFF. Using reference TRBV2 and TRBJ2-2 for the parts outside the CDR3, the full variable domain is EPEVTQTPSHQVTQMGQEVILRCVPISNHLYFYWYRQILGQKVEFLVSFYNNEISEKSEIFDDQFSVERPDGSNFTLKIRSTKLEDSAMYFCASSEWVMNTGELFFGEGSRLTVL.

CDR3 sequence: CASSPTAGANVLTF. The CDR3 region has the DNA TGTGCCAGCTCACCGACAGCCGGGGCCAACGTCCTGACTTTC. This chain joins TRBV18 and TRBJ2-6; D is possibly TRBD1 (5 bases). CDR1 KGHSH and CDR2 LQKENI come from the germline V gene. With 3 bases removed from V and 4 bases from J, the gap between germline ends came to 7 bases. This CDR3 is built from 14 residues.

CDR3 amino acids: CASSSNTINYGYTF. The CDR3 DNA sequence: TGCGCCAGCAGCTCTAACACCATTAACTATGGCTACACCTTC. The genes are TRBV5-1 and TRBJ1-2; D gene ambiguous. The germline V and J ends were trimmed by 3 bases and 1 base, with 10 bases remaining between them. Germline V lookup: CDR1 SGHRS, CDR2 YFSETQ. The CDR3 totals 14 residues.

In this sample, this clone turned up a few times. This chain joins TRBV18 and TRBJ1-2; the match to TRBD1 covers 9 bases. The CDR3 runs to 15 residues. Germline V gives CDR1 KGHSH, CDR2 LQKENI. After removal of 3 bases from V and 6 bases from J, the junction contained 8 bases not matched to a gene. The CDR3 loop is CASSPRSGTGHGYTF. In nucleotides, the CDR3 is TGTGCCAGCTCACCTCGATCCGGGACAGGGCATGGCTACACCTTC.

The chain recombines TRBV7-7 with TRBJ2-5; D is unclear. Between the trimmed V and J ends, which lost 5 bases and 5 bases, there was a span of 15 bases. Germline CDR1 is SSHAT and CDR2 is FNYEAQ (reference sequence). The CDR3 runs to 14 residues. The CDR3 DNA reads as TGTGCCAGCAGCCCCGTGTCAAGTTGGGAGACCCAGTACTTC. Protein sequence: CASSPVSSWETQYF.

This rearrangement joins TRBV12-5 to TRBJ2-3, with D maybe TRBD2 (6 bases). The germline CDR1 and CDR2 sequences are LGHNT and FRNRAP. This CDR3 region has 15 residues. Trimming cost V 3 bases and J 2 bases, with 12 bases left between them. The CDR3 region is CASGFGGSVTDTQYF. In nucleotides, the CDR3 is TGTGCTAGTGGTTTCGGGGGTTCGGTCACAGATACGCAGTATTTT.

Of note for this clone: Mismatch with germline at one junction end may stem from a read error. The rearrangement joins TRBV7-2 to TRBJ2-1; the match to TRBD2 covers 9 bases. This CDR3 contains 13 residues. Germline loops: CDR1 SGHTA, CDR2 FQGNSA. Written as DNA, the CDR3 is TGTGCCAGCAGCTCCTATAGCGGGGGTCGACCTATCTTC. Translation gives CASSSYSGGRPIF.

The chain uses TRBV19 and TRBJ1-1; D gene unclear. Germline CDR1 and CDR2: LNHDA and SQIVND (reference sequence). V dropped 3 bases and J dropped 1 base, with 15 bases sitting between them. The CDR3 sequence is 16 residues long. The CDR3 nucleotides are TGTGCCAGTAGTATGGGTGCCCACCGAGCGAACACTGAAGCTTTCTTT. Translating gives CASSMGAHRANTEAFF.

This sequence joins TRBV9 and TRBJ2-5, with 7 bases fitting TRBD2. V shed 2 bases and J 5 bases; nucleotides not matched to a gene: 9. Germline CDR1 SGDLS, CDR2 YYNGEE. This CDR3 contains 15 residues. The CDR3 loop reads CASSVGASGRETQYF. The CDR3 DNA is TGTGCCAGCAGCGTCGGGGCTAGCGGTCGTGAGACCCAGTACTTC.

This rearrangement joins TRBV29-1 to TRBJ1-5; D is unresolved. Germline V gene data show CDR1 as SQVTM and CDR2 as ANQGSEA. The V end was cut by 3 bases, the J end by 0 bases, with 6 bases between. CDR3 length: 13 amino acids. CDR3 sequence reads: CSVEVDSNQPQHF. DNA of the CDR3: TGCAGCGTTGAGGTGGATAGCAATCAGCCCCAGCATTTT.

The chain carries TRBV5-1 and TRBJ1-2; D remains ambiguous. Germline assignment: CDR1 SGHRS and CDR2 YFSETQ. The CDR3 is 12 amino acids. Trimming cost V 0 bases and J 10 bases, with 10 bases left between them. CDR3 sequence: CASSLAEGPYTF. The CDR3 nucleotides read TGCGCCAGCAGCTTGGCCGAGGGCCCCTACACCTTC.

J is TRBJ1-5 and V is TRBV5-5; D not resolved. Germline lookup yields CDR1 SGHKS and CDR2 YYEKEE (reference sequence). V was trimmed by 2 bases and J by 1 base, leaving 4 bases between them. The length of the CDR3 is 13 residues. Written as DNA, the CDR3 is TGTGCCAGCAGCTTTGAGAGCAATCAGCCCCAGCATTTT. Translating it yields CASSFESNQPQHF.

The chain has TRBV7-2 and TRBJ1-1, with 8 bases that match TRBD1. The length of the CDR3 is 13 residues. CDR1 SGHTA and CDR2 FQGNSA come from the germline V gene. Trimming removed 5 bases from V and 7 bases from J; junction bases left unmatched: 6. The chain's CDR3 is CASSPIGTGEAFF. Here the CDR3 DNA reads TGTGCCAGCAGCCCAATCGGGACAGGTGAAGCTTTCTTT. The full variable domain, rest sourced from reference TRBV7-2 and TRBJ1-1, is GAGVSQSPSNKVTEKGKDVELRCDPISGHTALYWYRQSLGQGLEFLIYFQGNSAPDKSGLPSDRFSAERTGGSVSTLTIQRTQQEDSAVYLCASSPIGTGEAFFGQGTRLTVV.

This sequence joins TRBV7-3 and TRBJ2-1; 11 nucleotides match TRBD2. Unmatched junction bases numbered 4, after V lost 5 bases and J lost 4 bases. CDR1 and CDR2 (germline): SGHTA, FQGTGA. CDR3 length: 15 residues. The chain's CDR3 is CASSRGLAAYNEQFF. CDR3 in DNA: TGTGCCAGCAGCCGGGGACTAGCGGCGTACAATGAGCAGTTCTTC.